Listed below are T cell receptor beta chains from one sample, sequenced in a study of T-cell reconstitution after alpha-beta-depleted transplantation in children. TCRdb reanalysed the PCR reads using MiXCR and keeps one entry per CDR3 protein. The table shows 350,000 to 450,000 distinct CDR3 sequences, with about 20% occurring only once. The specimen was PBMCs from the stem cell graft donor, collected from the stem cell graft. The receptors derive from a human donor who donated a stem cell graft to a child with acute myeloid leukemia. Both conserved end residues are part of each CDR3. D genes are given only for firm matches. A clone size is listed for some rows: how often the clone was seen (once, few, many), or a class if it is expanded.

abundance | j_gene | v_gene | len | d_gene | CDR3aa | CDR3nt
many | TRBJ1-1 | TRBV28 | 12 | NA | CASRLGRLGAFF | TGTGCCAGCAGGCTTGGTCGACTGGGAGCTTTCTTT
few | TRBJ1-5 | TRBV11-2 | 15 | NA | CASSPNLGQPSTQHF | TGTGCCAGCAGCCCCAACCTGGGACAACCAAGCACCCAGCATTTT
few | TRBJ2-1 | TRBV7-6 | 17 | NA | CASSPGVAEGSYNEQFF | TGTGCCAGCAGCCCCGGAGTAGCGGAGGGATCCTACAATGAGCAGTTCTTC
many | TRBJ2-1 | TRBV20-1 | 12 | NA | CSARDGTPLQFF | TGCAGTGCTAGGGATGGGACGCCTTTGCAGTTCTTC
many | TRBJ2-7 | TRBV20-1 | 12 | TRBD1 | CSAVRQGGEQYF | TGCAGTGCCGTCCGACAGGGTGGGGAGCAGTACTTC
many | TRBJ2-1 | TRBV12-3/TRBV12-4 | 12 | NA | CASRRRVDEQFF | TGTGCCAGCAGGCGCAGGGTGGATGAGCAGTTCTTC
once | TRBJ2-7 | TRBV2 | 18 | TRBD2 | CASSELRLAGPPRWEQYF | TGTGCCAGCAGTGAATTACGGCTAGCGGGACCGCCGAGGTGGGAGCAGTACTTC
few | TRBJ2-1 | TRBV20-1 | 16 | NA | CSALGGSPSGTHEQFF | TGCAGTGCCCTAGGGGGCAGCCCTAGCGGCACCCATGAGCAGTTCTTC
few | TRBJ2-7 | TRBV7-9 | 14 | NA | CASSSSGPTYEQYF | TGTGCCAGCAGCTCCAGCGGGCCAACCTACGAGCAGTACTTC
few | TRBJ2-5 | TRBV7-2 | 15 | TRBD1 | CASSSGGQGQETQYF | TGTGCCAGCAGCTCCGGCGGACAGGGCCAAGAGACCCAGTACTTC
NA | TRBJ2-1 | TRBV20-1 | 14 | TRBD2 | CSARAGGSWDEQFF | TGCAGTGCTAGAGCTGGCGGGAGTTGGGACGAGCAGTTCTTC
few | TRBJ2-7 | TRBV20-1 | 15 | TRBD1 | CSARTGTGRSYEQYF | TGCAGTGCTAGAACCGGGACAGGGAGGTCCTACGAGCAGTACTTC
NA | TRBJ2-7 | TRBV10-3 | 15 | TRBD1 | CAIRDPGQGDHEQYF | TGTGCCATCAGAGATCCGGGACAGGGCGACCACGAGCAGTACTTC
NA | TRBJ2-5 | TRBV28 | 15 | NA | CASSFRRGRGETQYF | TGTGCCAGCAGTTTTCGGAGGGGGCGAGGGGAGACCCAGTACTTC
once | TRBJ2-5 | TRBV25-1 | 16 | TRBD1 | CASSEPDRVNRQAQYF | TGTGCCAGCAGTGAGCCGGACAGGGTGAACCGTCAGGCCCAGTACTTC
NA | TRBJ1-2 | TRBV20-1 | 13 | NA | CSAPEGGSRGYTF | TGCAGTGCCCCAGAGGGGGGGAGTCGGGGCTACACCTTC
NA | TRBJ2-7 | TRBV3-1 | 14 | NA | CASSQGSGGTQQYF | TGTGCCAGCAGCCAAGGATCTGGGGGAACCCAGCAGTACTTC
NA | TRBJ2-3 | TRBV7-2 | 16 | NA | CASSLDLASSTDTQYF | TGTGCCAGCAGCTTAGACCTAGCGTCTAGCACAGATACGCAGTATTTT
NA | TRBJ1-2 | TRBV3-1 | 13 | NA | CASSQVSVYGYTF | TGTGCCAGCAGCCAAGTGTCAGTCTATGGCTACACCTTC
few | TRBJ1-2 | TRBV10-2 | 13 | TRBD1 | CASSRDRWGGYTF | TGCGCCAGCAGTAGGGACAGGTGGGGAGGCTACACCTTC
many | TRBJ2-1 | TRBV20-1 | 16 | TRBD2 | CSARDHGTIGYNEQFF | TGCAGTGCTAGAGATCATGGGACTATAGGCTACAATGAGCAGTTCTTC
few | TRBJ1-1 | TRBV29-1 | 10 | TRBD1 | CSAGQDEAFF | TGCAGCGCCGGACAGGACGAAGCTTTCTTT
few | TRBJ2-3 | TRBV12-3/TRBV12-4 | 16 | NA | CASSWRLPTGTDTQYF | TGTGCCAGCAGTTGGCGCCTCCCGACAGGCACAGATACGCAGTATTTT
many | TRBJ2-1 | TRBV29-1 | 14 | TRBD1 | CSVGSGTGSDEQFF | TGCAGCGTTGGAAGCGGGACAGGGTCGGATGAGCAGTTCTTC
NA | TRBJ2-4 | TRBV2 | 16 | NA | CASSDGGFGAKNIQYF | TGTGCCAGCAGTGATGGGGGGTTCGGAGCCAAAAACATTCAGTACTTC
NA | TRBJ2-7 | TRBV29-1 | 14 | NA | CSVVRSQGSYEQYF | TGCAGCGTTGTCCGGTCGCAGGGCAGCTACGAGCAGTACTTC
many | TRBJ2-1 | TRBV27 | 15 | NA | CASSYGVSSYNEQFF | TGTGCCAGCAGTTACGGGGTGAGCTCCTACAATGAGCAGTTCTTC
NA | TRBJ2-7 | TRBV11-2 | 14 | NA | CASSFARRSHEQYF | TGTGCCAGCAGCTTCGCTAGACGCTCCCACGAGCAGTACTTC
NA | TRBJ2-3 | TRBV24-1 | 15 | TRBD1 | CATSDRDREKDTQYF | TGTGCCACCAGTGACCGGGACAGGGAAAAAGATACGCAGTATTTT
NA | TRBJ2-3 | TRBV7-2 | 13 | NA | CASAAGSTDTQYF | TGTGCCAGCGCTGCAGGTAGCACAGATACGCAGTATTTT
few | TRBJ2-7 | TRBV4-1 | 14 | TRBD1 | CASSRTGASDEQYF | TGCGCCAGCAGCCGGACAGGGGCCTCGGACGAGCAGTACTTC